The 8 T cell receptor beta chains listed next were all sequenced from one sample in a study of blood T cell repertoires in COVID-19. The assay was immunoSEQ multiplex PCR, and TCRdb's table has in-frame clones only and misses some. The table shows about 180,000 clones, with 80% to 85% occurring only once. Sequencing was done on a sample of peripheral blood. Source of these receptors: a woman older than 75 with COVID-19, enrolled during active disease.

V gene TRBV3-1 (or the pseudogene TRBV3-2) combines with J gene TRBJ1-1, with no clear D. Trimming shortened V by 2 bases and J by 3 bases, and 13 bases separated the two germline ends. This CDR3 contains 15 residues. Germline CDR1 and CDR2: LGHDT and YNNKEL (reference sequence). The chain's CDR3 is CASSQTAGLDTEAFF. The DNA of the CDR3 is TGTGCCAGCAGCCAAACCGCAGGATTAGACACTGAAGCTTTCTTT.

The rearrangement joins TRBV2 to TRBJ2-7, with 11 bases identical to TRBD1. Germline CDR1 and CDR2: SNHLY and FYNNEI. With 8 bases clipped from V and 3 bases from J, the junction kept 6 bases outside the gene matches. This CDR3 is built from 14 residues. The CDR3 nucleotides are TGTGCCAGCCAGGCCGGGACAGGGGGCTACGAGCAGTACTTC. Translated, it gives CASQAGTGGYEQYF.

The rearrangement uses TRBV7-8 and TRBJ1-2; TRBD1 might be the D (6 bases). CDR3 length equals 14 residues. V lost 1 base, J lost 4 bases, and 10 bases lay in between. The germline CDR1 and CDR2 sequences are SGHVS and FQNEAQ. The chain's CDR3 is CASSLERGGYGYTF. The CDR3 DNA is TGTGCCAGCAGCTTAGAGAGAGGGGGCTATGGCTACACCTTC.

The chain uses TRBV6-5 and TRBJ2-7, with 8 nucleotides matching TRBD2. Unmatched junction bases numbered 5, after V lost 0 bases and J lost 4 bases. This CDR3 comprises 15 residues. The V gene's germline CDR1 is MNHEY and CDR2 SVGAGI. The CDR3 DNA is TGTGCCAGCAGTTACTCGATTAGCGGGAAGTACGAGCAGTACTTC. Translating gives CASSYSISGKYEQYF.

This rearrangement joins TRBV7-9 to TRBJ2-7; 11 bases are shared with TRBD2. This CDR3 is 14 amino acids long. The ends lost 5 bases at V and 3 bases at J; junction bases unmatched: 3. Germline assignment: CDR1 SEHNR and CDR2 FQNEAQ (reference sequence). The CDR3 sequence: CASSPGLAGYEQYF. The CDR3 DNA is TGTGCCAGCAGCCCTGGACTAGCGGGCTACGAGCAGTACTTC.

This clone was counted between two and nine times. The same CDR3 can be traced to other DNA sequences in this sample. The chain couples TRBV2 to TRBJ1-3; D is ambiguous. Germline V gene lookup returns CDR1 SNHLY and CDR2 FYNNEI. Trimming shortened V by 3 bases and J by 4 bases, and 4 bases separated the two germline ends. This CDR3 spans 12 amino acids. The CDR3 region is CASSDRGNTIYF. The CDR3 coding sequence is TGTGCCAGCAGTGACAGAGGAAACACCATATATTTT. The full variable domain, completed using reference TRBV2 and TRBJ1-3, is EPEVTQTPSHQVTQMGQEVILRCVPISNHLYFYWYRQILGQKVEFLVSFYNNEISEKSEIFDDQFSVERPDGSNFTLKIRSTKLEDSAMYFCASSDRGNTIYFGEGSWLTVV.

The CDR3 sequence is CATKGVDTQYF. DNA of the CDR3: TGTGCCACCAAGGGAGTAGACACCCAGTACTTC. The V and J genes are TRBV6-5 and TRBJ2-5; D may be TRBD2 (5 bases). The V gene's germline CDR1 is MNHEY and CDR2 SVGAGI. Trimming cost V 10 bases and J 8 bases, with 14 bases left between them. The CDR3 has 11 amino acids.

This CDR3 reads CASSLERQGNQPQHF. The CDR3 DNA reads TGTGCCAGCAGCTTAGAGCGACAGGGGAATCAGCCCCAGCATTTT. J is TRBJ1-5 and V is TRBV7-2; 8 bases match TRBD1. CDR3 length: 15 amino acids. Germline V CDR1 and CDR2: SGHTA, FQGNSA. Unmatched junction bases numbered 3, after V lost 1 base and J lost 4 bases.